Below are 7 T cell receptor beta chains sequenced from a single sample in a study of blood T cell repertoires in COVID-19. Profiled with immunoSEQ multiplex PCR; TCRdb holds only in-frame clones, not every one. Here the sample spans roughly 170,000 clones, around 85% being singletons. The material sequenced was peripheral blood. These receptors were collected from a man aged 55-75 years who had recovered from COVID-19.

The V call is TRBV2, the J call TRBJ2-1; a weak D match, TRBD2 (6 bases). The CDR3 is 16 amino acids. The V gene lost 6 bases and the J gene lost 7 bases, with 22 bases spanning the gap. CDR1 and CDR2 from the germline V gene are SNHLY and FYNNEI. CDR3 nucleotide sequence: TGTGCCAGCAGCGGGGCCGGGACGGGGGTGTGGAATGAGCAGTTCTTC. It translates to CASSGAGTGVWNEQFF. The full variable domain, rest sourced from reference TRBV2 and TRBJ2-1, is EPEVTQTPSHQVTQMGQEVILRCVPISNHLYFYWYRQILGQKVEFLVSFYNNEISEKSEIFDDQFSVERPDGSNFTLKIRSTKLEDSAMYFCASSGAGTGVWNEQFFGPGTRLTVL.

The chain has TRBV12-3 or TRBV12-4 and TRBJ2-5; the match to TRBD2 covers 7 bases. The CDR3 totals 13 residues. Trimming took 1 base from V and 4 from J; bases not matched to a gene: 0. CDR3 DNA sequence: TGTGCCAGCAGTTTAGGGGGGGGAGAGACCCAGTACTTC. This gives the protein CASSLGGGETQYF.

This clone has only one observation. V gene TRBV28 combines with J gene TRBJ2-1; 9 nucleotides agree with TRBD2. The CDR3 covers 17 residues. Per the germline V gene, CDR1 is MDHEN and CDR2 is SYDVKM. J was trimmed by 0 bases and V by 5 bases; bases with no gene match: 8. The CDR3 DNA follows: TGTGCCAGCAGTATCCCGACTAGCGGCTCCTCCTACAATGAGCAGTTCTTC. Translation: CASSIPTSGSSYNEQFF. Combining the CDR3 with reference TRBV28 and TRBJ2-1 gives the whole variable domain DVKVTQSSRYLVKRTGEKVFLECVQDMDHENMFWYRQDPGLGLRLIYFSYDVKMKEKGDIPEGYSVSREKKERFSLILESASTNQTSMYLCASSIPTSGSSYNEQFFGPGTRLTVL.

V is TRBV27 and J is TRBJ2-7; 8 bases match TRBD1. The CDR3 contains 14 residues. The V and J ends lost 6 bases and 1 base, in that order; junction bases with no gene match: 5. From germline, CDR1 is MNHEY and CDR2 SMNVEV (reference sequence). CDR3 residues: CASRVNRGSYEQYF. The DNA of the CDR3 is TGTGCCAGCAGGGTCAACAGGGGGTCCTACGAGCAGTACTTC.

The V call is TRBV14, the J call TRBJ2-1; TRBD2 agrees at 10 bases. The length of the CDR3 is 17 residues. J gave up 4 bases and V 1 base, and 7 bases lay outside the gene matches. The germline V gene encodes CDR1 SGHDN and CDR2 FVKESK. This CDR3 reads CASSQGPGLAEYNEQFF. The CDR3 nucleotides are TGTGCCAGCAGCCAAGGACCCGGACTAGCGGAATACAATGAGCAGTTCTTC.

This clone was counted once. J is TRBJ1-4 and V is TRBV19; 8 bases agree with TRBD1. The CDR3 length is 17 residues. Trimming cost V 3 bases and J 7 bases; bases outside gene matches: 13. CDR1 is LNHDA and CDR2 is SQIVND in the germline V gene (reference sequence). CDR3 DNA sequence: TGTGCCAGTAGTATCAGAGGGCAGGGGGCGATCGGTGAAAAACTGTTTTTT. As protein: CASSIRGQGAIGEKLFF.

The gene calls are TRBV5-1 and TRBJ2-2; 11 bases are shared with TRBD2. J gave up 5 bases and V 3 bases, and 9 bases lay outside the gene matches. Germline V gene sequence: CDR1 SGHRS, CDR2 YFSETQ. CDR3 length: 17 amino acids. CDR3 sequence: CASSYSELAGETGELFF. CDR3 in DNA: TGCGCCAGCAGCTACTCCGAACTAGCGGGGGAGACCGGGGAGCTGTTTTTT.